This T cell receptor beta chain was documented in a study of cytomegalovirus exposure and HLA in healthy donors. Primers for the PCR totalled 60 Vbeta and 13 Jbeta. Clones were sequenced by immunoSEQ multiplex PCR, and TCRdb holds only the in-frame ones, with some missing. The sample comprises around 170,000 clones, around 79% of which are singletons, and about 0.72% rests with the top ten. This CDR3 contains 13 residues. Trimming pared 4 bases from V and 3 bases from J, leaving 13 bases between. The germline V gene encodes CDR1 GTSNPN and CDR2 SVGIG (reference sequence). A few counts support this clone.

Sequenced: PBMCs. The TCR was taken from a middle-aged woman in good health and CMV-seronegative. The chain combines TRBV30 with TRBJ2-7; the D gene is possibly TRBD2 (6 bases). CDR3 coding DNA: TGTGCCTGGACCCGGGACTCTAACTACGAGCAGTACTTC. It yields the protein CAWTRDSNYEQYF.